This T cell receptor beta chain was sequenced for a study of T cell responses to AZD1222 COVID-19 vaccine. Sequencing was performed with immunoSEQ multiplex PCR; in TCRdb, only in-frame clones are kept and a portion is missing. The table records about 160,000 clones, 90% to 95% of them present only once. The sequence came from an adult in good health. The sample was peripheral blood, taken on day 0 of AZD1222 vaccination.

The CDR3 spells CASSTTGSAYEQYF. The CDR3 region has the DNA TGTGCCAGTAGTACCACAGGCAGTGCCTACGAGCAGTACTTC. The chain employs TRBV19 and TRBJ2-7; D perhaps matches TRBD1 (5 bases). CDR3 length: 14 amino acids. Germline V gene sequence: CDR1 LNHDA, CDR2 SQIVND (reference sequence). V was pared by 4 bases and J by 2 bases, with 12 bases between.